This TCR beta chain originates from a study of blood T cell repertoires in COVID-19 (TCRdb year 2020). About the investigation overall: Samples covering the acute and convalescent phases of COVID-19 were provided by collaborators in the United States, Italy and Spain. The prospective study material was composed of cDNA or gDNA derived from T cells, B-cell-depleted T cells, or PBMCs. Subjects who had been exposed to COVID-19, were actively infected with it, or had recovered from it provided the deeply sampled blood TCRbeta repertoires that made up the dataset. The repertoires were released in a freely available public database intended as a resource for research on the immune response to SARS-CoV-2. Samples were obtained from the ongoing ImmuneRACE study (first 160 participants) and from some 1,300 subjects provided by 6 global collaborators. Sample metadata almost always included a de-identified subject ID, COVID-19 status, age in years and sex. HLA class I and class II types, where available, came from metadata supplied by the sample provider rather than from assay-based typing.

Collaborating institutions collected whole blood in K2EDTA tubes following their own protocols. For TCRbeta analysis, collaborators shipped samples in one of three forms: frozen whole blood, isolated PBMCs, or DNA extracted from either of those sample types. The immunoSEQ Assay, a bias-controlled multiplex PCR, was used to amplify TCRbeta CDR3 regions from genomic DNA. The authors' pipeline ran thus. Within the assay, amplification of reference gene primers was used to estimate how many nucleated cells each sample contained. To quantify the absolute abundance of each unique TCRbeta CDR3 rearrangement, sequence reads were collapsed and filtered. Productive Simpson clonality was computed per sample as the square root of Simpson's diversity index over productive rearrangements. TCRdb took this table from immuneACCESS and kept in-frame rearrangements with V and J called. Such tables lack part of the clones; where checked against another copy, unresolved V genes explain under half of the gap, and the rest is unexplained. The V and J calls and clone size are taken from that table; D and trimming were inferred from the DNA. The sample yields 150,000 to 200,000 clones; 81% were counted once. The top ten clones comprise under 13% of the sample.

Study-wide conclusions, independent of this receptor: Clinical and demographic metadata were provided uncurated, with the amount varying by source and participant.

With respect to this clone: The antigen this receptor binds is unknown. Base qualities are missing; no much larger clone stands one base away.

Per the germline V gene, MNHEY is the CDR1 and SVGAGI is the CDR2. There are 13 amino acids in the CDR3, from cysteine to phenylalanine inclusive. Of all the DNA, just the CDR3 is kept, 39 bases in frame from base 1. Cut back by 0 bases and 4 bases, the V and J ends lie 6 bases apart. The chain couples TRBV6-5 to TRBJ1-2; the D gene lacks a confident call. The clonotype originates from a human donor in a cohort sampled during active COVID-19. Material: peripheral blood. The DNA is TGTGCCAGCAGTTACTCAATCCTCTATGGCTACACCTTC. Translated, this is CASSYSILYGYTF.